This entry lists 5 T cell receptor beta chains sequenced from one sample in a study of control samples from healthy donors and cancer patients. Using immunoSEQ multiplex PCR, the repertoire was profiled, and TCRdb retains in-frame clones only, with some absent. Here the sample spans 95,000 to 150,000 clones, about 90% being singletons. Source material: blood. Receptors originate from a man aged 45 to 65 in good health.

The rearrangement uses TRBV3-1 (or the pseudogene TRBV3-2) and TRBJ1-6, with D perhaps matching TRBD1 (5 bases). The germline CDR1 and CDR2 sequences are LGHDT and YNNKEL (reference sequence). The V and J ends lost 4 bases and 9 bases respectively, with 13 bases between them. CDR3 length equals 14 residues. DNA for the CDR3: TGTGCCAGCAGCCGCCAGGGTGGCGGTTCACCCCTCCACTTT. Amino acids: CASSRQGGGSPLHF.

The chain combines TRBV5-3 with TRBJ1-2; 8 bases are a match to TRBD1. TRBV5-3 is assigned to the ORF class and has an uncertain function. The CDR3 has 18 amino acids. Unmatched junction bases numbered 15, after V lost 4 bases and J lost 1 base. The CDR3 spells CARSPTTGALMFNYGYTF. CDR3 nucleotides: TGTGCCAGAAGCCCCACGACAGGGGCCCTTATGTTTAACTATGGCTACACCTTC.

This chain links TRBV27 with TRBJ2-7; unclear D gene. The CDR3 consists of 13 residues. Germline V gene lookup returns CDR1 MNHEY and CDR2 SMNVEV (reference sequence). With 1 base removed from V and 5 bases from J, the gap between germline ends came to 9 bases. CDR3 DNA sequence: TGTGCCAGCAGTTTATTAGGCCTAAACGAGCAGTACTTC. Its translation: CASSLLGLNEQYF.

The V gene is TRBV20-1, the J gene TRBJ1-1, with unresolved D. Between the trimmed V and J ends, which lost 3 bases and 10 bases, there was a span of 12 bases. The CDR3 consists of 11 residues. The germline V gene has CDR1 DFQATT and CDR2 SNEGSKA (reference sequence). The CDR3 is CSARTLNAAFF. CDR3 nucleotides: TGCAGTGCTAGGACTCTGAACGCAGCTTTCTTT.

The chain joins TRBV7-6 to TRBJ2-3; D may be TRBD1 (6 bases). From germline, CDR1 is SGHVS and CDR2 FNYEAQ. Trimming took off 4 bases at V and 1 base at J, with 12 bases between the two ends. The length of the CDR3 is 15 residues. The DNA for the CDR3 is TGTGCCAGCAGCTCCCCTCGGACAGGCACAGATACGCAGTATTTT. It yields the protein CASSSPRTGTDTQYF.